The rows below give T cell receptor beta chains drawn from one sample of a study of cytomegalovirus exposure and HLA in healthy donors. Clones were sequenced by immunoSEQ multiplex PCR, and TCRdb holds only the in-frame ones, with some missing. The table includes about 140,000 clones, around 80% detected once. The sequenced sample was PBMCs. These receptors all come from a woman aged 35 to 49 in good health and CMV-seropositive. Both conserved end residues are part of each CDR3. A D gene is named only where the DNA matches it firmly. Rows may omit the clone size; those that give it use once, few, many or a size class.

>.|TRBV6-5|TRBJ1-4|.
CASKRGMVAEKLFF
TGTGCCAGCAAACGGGGAATGGTCGCTGAAAAACTGTTTTTT
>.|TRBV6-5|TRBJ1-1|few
CASSSRGASTLEAFF
TGTGCCAGCAGTTCCCGCGGCGCCTCCACCCTGGAAGCTTTCTTT
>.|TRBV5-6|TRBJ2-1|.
CASSLAGADEQFF
TGTGCCAGCAGCTTGGCCGGTGCTGATGAGCAGTTCTTC
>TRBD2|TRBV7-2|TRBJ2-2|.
CASRVTSGATGTGELFF
TGTGCCAGCAGGGTGACTAGCGGGGCGACAGGGACCGGGGAGCTGTTTTTT
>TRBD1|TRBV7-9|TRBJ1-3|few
CASSLAIGQGRNTIYF
TGTGCCAGCAGCTTAGCGATAGGACAGGGGAGGAACACCATATATTTT
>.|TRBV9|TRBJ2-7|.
CASSAGSTYEQYF
TGTGCCAGCAGCGCGGGAAGTACCTACGAGCAGTACTTC
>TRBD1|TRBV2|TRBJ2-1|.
CASSDRGYEQFF
TGTGCCAGCAGTGACAGGGGGTATGAGCAGTTCTTC
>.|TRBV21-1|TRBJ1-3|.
CANTKRGKGGNTIYF
TGTGCCAATACAAAGCGGGGGAAAGGTGGAAACACCATATATTTT
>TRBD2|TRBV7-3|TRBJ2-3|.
CASSHGTSTDTQYF
TGTGCCAGCAGCCACGGGACTAGCACAGACACGCAGTATTTT
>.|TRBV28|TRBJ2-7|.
CASSNTVAYEQYF
TGTGCCAGCAGCAATACAGTCGCCTACGAGCAGTACTTC
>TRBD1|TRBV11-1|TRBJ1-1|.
CASSLWGQAQAEAFF
TGTGCCAGCAGCTTATGGGGACAGGCGCAGGCTGAAGCTTTCTTT
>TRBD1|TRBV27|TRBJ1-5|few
CASPDRANQPQHF
TGTGCCAGCCCTGACAGGGCTAATCAGCCCCAGCATTTT
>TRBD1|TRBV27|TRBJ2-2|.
CASSHGQAGELFF
TGTGCCAGCAGTCACGGACAGGCCGGGGAGCTGTTTTTT
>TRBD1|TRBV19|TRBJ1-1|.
CASSPTGSDEAFF
TGTGCCAGTAGTCCGACAGGGTCGGATGAAGCTTTCTTT
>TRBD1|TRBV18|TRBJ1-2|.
CASSTGAYGYTF
TGTGCCAGCTCAACAGGGGCATATGGCTACACCTTC
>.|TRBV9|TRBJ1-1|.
CASSVVGSGGVGNTEAFF
TGTGCCAGCAGCGTAGTGGGGAGTGGAGGAGTAGGAAACACTGAAGCTTTCTTT
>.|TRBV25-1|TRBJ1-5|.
CASSESTGGRQPQHF
TGTGCCAGCAGTGAATCCACAGGCGGTCGCCAGCCCCAGCATTTT
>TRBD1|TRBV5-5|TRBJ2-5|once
CASSRTGPETQYF
TGTGCCAGCAGCAGGACAGGTCCGGAGACCCAGTACTTC
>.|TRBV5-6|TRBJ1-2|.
CASSLGGGPLGYGYTF
TGTGCCAGCAGCTTGGGCGGAGGACCCCTAGGCTATGGCTACACCTTC
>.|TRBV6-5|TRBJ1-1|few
CASSEVRGVTEAFF
TGTGCCAGCAGTGAAGTTAGGGGCGTAACTGAAGCTTTCTTT
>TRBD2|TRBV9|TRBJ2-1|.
CASSSGGLAGGRSEQFF
TGTGCCAGCAGCTCCGGAGGACTAGCGGGAGGGAGGAGTGAGCAGTTCTTC
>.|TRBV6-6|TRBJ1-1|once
CASSTWREAFF
TGTGCCAGCAGTACCTGGAGGGAAGCTTTCTTT
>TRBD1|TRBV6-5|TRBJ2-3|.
CASRRQGPTDTQYF
TGTGCCAGCAGACGACAGGGCCCCACAGATACGCAGTATTTT